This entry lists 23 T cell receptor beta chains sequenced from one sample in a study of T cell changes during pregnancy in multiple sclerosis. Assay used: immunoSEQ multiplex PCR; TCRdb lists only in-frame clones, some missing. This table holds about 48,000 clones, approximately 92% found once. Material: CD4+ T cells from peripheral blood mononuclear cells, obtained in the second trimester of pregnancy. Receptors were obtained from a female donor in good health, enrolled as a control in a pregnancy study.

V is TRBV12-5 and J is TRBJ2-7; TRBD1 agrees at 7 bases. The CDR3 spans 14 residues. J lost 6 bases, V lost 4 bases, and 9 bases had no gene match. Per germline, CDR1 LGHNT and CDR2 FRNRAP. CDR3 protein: CASGSRQGNTEQYF. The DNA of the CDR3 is TGTGCTAGTGGTTCTCGACAGGGAAATACCGAGCAGTACTTC.

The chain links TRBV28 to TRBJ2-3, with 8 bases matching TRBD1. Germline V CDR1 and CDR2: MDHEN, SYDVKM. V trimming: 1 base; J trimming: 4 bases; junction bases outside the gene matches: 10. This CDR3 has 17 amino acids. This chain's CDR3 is CASSLFGQGVGADTQYF. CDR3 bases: TGTGCCAGCAGTTTATTTGGACAGGGAGTAGGGGCAGATACGCAGTATTTT.

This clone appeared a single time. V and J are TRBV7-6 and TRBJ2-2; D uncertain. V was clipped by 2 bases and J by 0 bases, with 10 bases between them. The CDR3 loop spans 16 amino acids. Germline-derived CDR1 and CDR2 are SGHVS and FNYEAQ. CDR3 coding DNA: TGTGCCAGCAGCTTACTGACTCCCCCGAACACCGGGGAGCTGTTTTTT. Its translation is CASSLLTPPNTGELFF.

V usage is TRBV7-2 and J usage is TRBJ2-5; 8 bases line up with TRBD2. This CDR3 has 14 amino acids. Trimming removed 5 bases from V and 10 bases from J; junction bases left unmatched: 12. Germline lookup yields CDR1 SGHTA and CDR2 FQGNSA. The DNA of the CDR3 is TGTGCCAGCAGCCCAGACCCCCGTGCGGGGGGCCAGTACTTC. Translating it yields CASSPDPRAGGQYF. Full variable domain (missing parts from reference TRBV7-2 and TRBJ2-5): GAGVSQSPSNKVTEKGKDVELRCDPISGHTALYWYRQSLGQGLEFLIYFQGNSAPDKSGLPSDRFSAERTGGSVSTLTIQRTQQEDSAVYLCASSPDPRAGGQYFGPGTRLLVL.

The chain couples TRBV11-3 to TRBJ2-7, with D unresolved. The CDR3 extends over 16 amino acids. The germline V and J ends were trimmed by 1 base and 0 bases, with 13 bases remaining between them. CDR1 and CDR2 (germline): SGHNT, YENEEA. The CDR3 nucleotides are TGTGCCAGCAGCTTAGGAGCTGTGGGCACCTCCTACGAGCAGTACTTC. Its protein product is CASSLGAVGTSYEQYF.

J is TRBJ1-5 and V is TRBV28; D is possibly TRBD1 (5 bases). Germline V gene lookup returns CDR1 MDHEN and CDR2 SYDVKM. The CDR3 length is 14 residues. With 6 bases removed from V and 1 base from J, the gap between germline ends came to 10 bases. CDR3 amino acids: CASSRPGSNQPQHF. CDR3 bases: TGTGCCAGCAGCCGACCAGGGAGCAATCAGCCCCAGCATTTT.

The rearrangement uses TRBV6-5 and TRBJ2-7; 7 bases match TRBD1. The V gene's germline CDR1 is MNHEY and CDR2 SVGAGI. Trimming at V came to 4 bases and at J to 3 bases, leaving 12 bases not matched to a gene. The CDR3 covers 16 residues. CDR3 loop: CASSSGRYRGGYEQYF. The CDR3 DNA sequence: TGTGCCAGCAGTTCCGGAAGATACAGGGGCGGCTACGAGCAGTACTTC.

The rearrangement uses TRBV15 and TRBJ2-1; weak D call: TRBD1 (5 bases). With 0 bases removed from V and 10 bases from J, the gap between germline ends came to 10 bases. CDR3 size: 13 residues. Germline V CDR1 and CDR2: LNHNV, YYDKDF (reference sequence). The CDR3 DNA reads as TGTGCCACCAGCAGAGATGGGGCTTGGGAGCAGTTCTTC. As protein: CATSRDGAWEQFF.

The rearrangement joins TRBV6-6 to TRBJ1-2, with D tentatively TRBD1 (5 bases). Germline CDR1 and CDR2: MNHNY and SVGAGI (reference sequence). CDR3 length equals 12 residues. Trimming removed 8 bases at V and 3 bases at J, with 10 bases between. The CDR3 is CASSPGDYGYTF. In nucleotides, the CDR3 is TGTGCCAGCTCTCCGGGGGACTATGGCTACACCTTC.

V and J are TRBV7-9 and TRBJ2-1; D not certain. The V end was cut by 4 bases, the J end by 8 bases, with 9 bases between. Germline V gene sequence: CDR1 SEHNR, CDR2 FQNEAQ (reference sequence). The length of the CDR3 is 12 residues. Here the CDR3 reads CASSSSRDEQFF. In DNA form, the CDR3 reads TGTGCCAGCAGCTCAAGTCGAGATGAGCAGTTCTTC.

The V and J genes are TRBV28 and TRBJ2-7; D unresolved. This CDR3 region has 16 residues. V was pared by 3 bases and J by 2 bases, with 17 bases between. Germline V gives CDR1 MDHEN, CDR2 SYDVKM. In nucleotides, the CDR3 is TGTGCCAGCAGTTTCTCCCTCGAAGCGCCAGCCTACGAGCAGTACTTC. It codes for CASSFSLEAPAYEQYF.

CDR3 sequence: CASTAGDTGELFF. The CDR3 DNA reads as TGTGCCAGCACGGCAGGGGACACCGGGGAGCTGTTTTTT. The chain employs TRBV6-4 and TRBJ2-2, with D possibly matching TRBD1 (6 bases). Trimming pared 7 bases from V and 3 bases from J, leaving 9 bases between. CDR3 length: 13 residues. Germline V gene data show CDR1 as MRHNA and CDR2 as SNTAGT.

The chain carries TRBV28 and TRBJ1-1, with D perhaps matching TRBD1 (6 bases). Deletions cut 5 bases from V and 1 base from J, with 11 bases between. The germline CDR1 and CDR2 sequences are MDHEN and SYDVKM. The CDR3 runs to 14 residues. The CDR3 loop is CASSVQGPNTEAFF. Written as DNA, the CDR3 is TGTGCCAGCAGTGTACAGGGACCGAACACTGAAGCTTTCTTT.

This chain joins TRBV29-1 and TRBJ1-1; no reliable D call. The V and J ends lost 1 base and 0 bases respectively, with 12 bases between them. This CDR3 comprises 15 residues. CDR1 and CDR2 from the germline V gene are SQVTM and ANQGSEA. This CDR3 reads CSVEGRVKVNTEAFF. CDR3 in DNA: TGCAGCGTTGAAGGGAGGGTAAAGGTGAACACTGAAGCTTTCTTT.

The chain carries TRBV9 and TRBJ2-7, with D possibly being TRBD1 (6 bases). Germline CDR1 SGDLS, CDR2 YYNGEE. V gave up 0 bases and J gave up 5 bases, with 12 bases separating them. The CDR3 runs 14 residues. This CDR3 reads CASSVAQGINEQYF. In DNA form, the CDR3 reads TGTGCCAGCAGCGTAGCGCAGGGGATCAACGAGCAGTACTTC.

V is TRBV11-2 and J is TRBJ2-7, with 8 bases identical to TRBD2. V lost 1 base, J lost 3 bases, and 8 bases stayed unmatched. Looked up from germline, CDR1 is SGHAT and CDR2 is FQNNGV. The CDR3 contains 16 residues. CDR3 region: CASSLASSGSGYEQYF. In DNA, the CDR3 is TGTGCCAGCAGCTTAGCATCAAGCGGGAGTGGCTACGAGCAGTACTTC.

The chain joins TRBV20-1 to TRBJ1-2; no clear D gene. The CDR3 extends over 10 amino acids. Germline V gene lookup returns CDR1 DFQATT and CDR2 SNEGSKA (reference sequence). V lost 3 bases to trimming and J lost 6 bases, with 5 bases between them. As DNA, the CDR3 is TGCAGTGCTAGTAGCGATGGCTACACCTTC. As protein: CSASSDGYTF.

DNA for the CDR3: TGTGCCAGCAGTGGACAGAGAAGTCGCTATGGCTACACCTTC. It encodes CASSGQRSRYGYTF. The chain uses TRBV6-1 and TRBJ1-2, with D maybe TRBD1 (5 bases). The CDR3 sequence is 14 residues long. Trimming stripped 4 bases from V and 4 bases from J, with 13 bases between. Germline-derived CDR1 and CDR2 are MNHNS and SASEGT.

CDR3 loop: CASRGASVEQFF. The DNA for the CDR3 is TGTGCCAGCAGAGGCGCCAGCGTCGAGCAGTTCTTC. This chain uses TRBV7-8 with TRBJ2-1; D is ambiguous. V was shortened by 6 bases and J by 10 bases, with 13 bases between the two germline ends. Germline loops: CDR1 SGHVS, CDR2 FQNEAQ. The length of the CDR3 is 12 residues.

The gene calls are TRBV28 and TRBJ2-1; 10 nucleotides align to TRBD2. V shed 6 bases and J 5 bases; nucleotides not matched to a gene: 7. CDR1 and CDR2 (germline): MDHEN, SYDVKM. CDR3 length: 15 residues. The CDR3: CASRTSGFGDNEQFF. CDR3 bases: TGTGCCAGCAGGACTAGCGGGTTCGGTGACAATGAGCAGTTCTTC.

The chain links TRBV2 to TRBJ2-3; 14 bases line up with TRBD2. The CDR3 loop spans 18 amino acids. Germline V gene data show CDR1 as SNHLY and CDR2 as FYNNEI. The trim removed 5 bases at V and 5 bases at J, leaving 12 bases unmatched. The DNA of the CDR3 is TGTGCCAGCAGTAGTCGACGACTAGCGGGAGGGCCAGTAGATACGCAGTATTTT. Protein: CASSSRRLAGGPVDTQYF. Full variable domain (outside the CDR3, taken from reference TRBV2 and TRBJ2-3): EPEVTQTPSHQVTQMGQEVILRCVPISNHLYFYWYRQILGQKVEFLVSFYNNEISEKSEIFDDQFSVERPDGSNFTLKIRSTKLEDSAMYFCASSSRRLAGGPVDTQYFGPGTRLTVL.

The CDR3: CASSHRYPDRGYSGNTIYF. CDR3 nucleotides: TGTGCCAGCAGCCACAGATATCCGGACAGAGGTTACTCTGGAAACACCATATATTTT. This chain links TRBV4-2 with TRBJ1-3, with D tentatively TRBD1 (6 bases). Germline V gives CDR1 LGHNA, CDR2 YNFKEQ. Trimming stripped 3 bases from V and 0 bases from J, with 21 bases between. The CDR3 runs 19 residues.

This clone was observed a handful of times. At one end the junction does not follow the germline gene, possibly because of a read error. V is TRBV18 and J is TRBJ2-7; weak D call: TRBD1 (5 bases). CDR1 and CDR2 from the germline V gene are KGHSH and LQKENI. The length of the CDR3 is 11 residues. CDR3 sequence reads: CASSLAGSPHF. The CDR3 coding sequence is TGTGCCAGCTCCTTAGCAGGGTCCCCCCACTTC.